These 20 T cell receptor beta chains came from one sample sequenced in a study of T cell responses to AZD1222 COVID-19 vaccine. Generated by immunoSEQ multiplex PCR, the TCRdb table keeps only in-frame clones and is missing some. The sample holds around 89,000 clones; 70% to 90% are singletons and the top ten take roughly 10%. The specimen was peripheral blood, collected on day 0 of AZD1222 vaccination. These receptors were obtained from an adult in good health.

This clone occurred once. This rearrangement joins TRBV6-5 to TRBJ1-2; D is unclear. The CDR3 extends over 14 amino acids. V was shortened by 0 bases and J by 12 bases, with 17 bases between the two germline ends. Germline V lookup: CDR1 MNHEY, CDR2 SVGAGI. CDR3: CASSYSSHIALNTF. As DNA, the CDR3 is TGTGCCAGCAGTTACTCGAGCCACATAGCGCTTAACACCTTC.

The CDR3 spells CATTSGREQYF. Written as DNA, the CDR3 is TGTGCCACCACGAGCGGGAGGGAGCAGTATTTT. This rearrangement joins TRBV15 to TRBJ2-3; 10 bases map to TRBD2. This CDR3 comprises 11 residues. Germline loops: CDR1 LNHNV, CDR2 YYDKDF (reference sequence). The junction had 3 bases not matched to a gene; V was cut back by 7 bases and J by 11 bases.

V and J are TRBV4-1 and TRBJ2-7; the D call may be TRBD1 or TRBD2 (5 bases each). The CDR3 is 15 residues long. V lost 0 bases and J lost 4, with 13 bases in between. From germline, CDR1 is MGHRA and CDR2 YSYEKL. CDR3 in DNA: TGCGCCAGCAGCCAAGATTCGGGGACGGGTTACGAGCAGTACTTC. It specifies CASSQDSGTGYEQYF.

The chain recombines TRBV4-1 with TRBJ1-1; D is undetermined. Germline assignment: CDR1 MGHRA and CDR2 YSYEKL. This CDR3 comprises 17 residues. V was shortened by 5 bases and J by 0 bases, with 19 bases between the two germline ends. CDR3 DNA sequence: TGCGCCAGCAGCAAACGGTTGGGAGCGGGGATGAACACTGAAGCTTTCTTT. Protein product: CASSKRLGAGMNTEAFF.

This chain joins TRBV6-5 and TRBJ1-3; D uncertain. Trimming shortened V by 5 bases and J by 0 bases, and 11 bases separated the two germline ends. The germline CDR1 and CDR2 sequences are MNHEY and SVGAGI. The length of the CDR3 is 15 residues. Written as DNA, the CDR3 is TGTGCCAGCAGTCTGGACCCTCGCTCTGGAAACACCATATATTTT. Amino acids: CASSLDPRSGNTIYF.

The rearrangement links TRBV7-2 to TRBJ2-1; no firm D call. The CDR3 loop spans 14 amino acids. Germline values: CDR1 SGHTA, CDR2 FQGNSA. The V end was cut by 1 base, the J end by 7 bases, with 11 bases between. The CDR3 spells CASSLGPLGNEQFF. CDR3 in DNA: TGTGCCAGCAGCTTAGGGCCCCTGGGGAATGAGCAGTTCTTC.

This chain links TRBV18 with TRBJ1-1; D is possibly TRBD1 (5 bases). The CDR3 runs to 16 residues. V lost 1 base and J 1 base, leaving 13 bases between the germline ends. CDR1 and CDR2 from the germline V gene are KGHSH and LQKENI. The CDR3 DNA is TGTGCCAGCTCACCACTGGAATCAGGGCAGAACACTGAAGCTTTCTTT. Translating gives CASSPLESGQNTEAFF.

This clone is labeled as medium-sized. The rearrangement joins TRBV28 to TRBJ1-4; 8 bases align to TRBD1. This CDR3 has 15 amino acids. Germline V CDR1 and CDR2: MDHEN, SYDVKM. Unmatched junction bases numbered 9, after V lost 7 bases and J lost 5 bases. CDR3 sequence (DNA): TGTGCCAGCACCCCGGGGACAGGCCCAAATGAAAAACTGTTTTTT. It specifies CASTPGTGPNEKLFF. Full variable domain (rest looked up from reference TRBV28 and TRBJ1-4): DVKVTQSSRYLVKRTGEKVFLECVQDMDHENMFWYRQDPGLGLRLIYFSYDVKMKEKGDIPEGYSVSREKKERFSLILESASTNQTSMYLCASTPGTGPNEKLFFGSGTQLSVL.

V gene TRBV30 combines with J gene TRBJ2-7; tentative D call: TRBD2 (5 bases). Germline CDR1 GTSNPN, CDR2 SVGIG (reference sequence). The CDR3 runs 12 residues. The V and J ends lost 2 bases and 3 bases respectively, with 8 bases between them. The CDR3 DNA reads TGTGCCTGGAGTCGAGCGGACTACGAGCAGTACTTC. This translates into CAWSRADYEQYF.

The CDR3 reads CASRDRLNTEAFF. In DNA, the CDR3 is TGTGCCAGCCGGGACAGGCTCAACACTGAAGCTTTCTTT. The chain uses TRBV2 and TRBJ1-1; 8 nucleotides align to TRBD1. Germline-derived CDR1 and CDR2 are SNHLY and FYNNEI. The V segment lost 8 bases and the J segment 2 bases; nucleotides outside the gene matches: 4. The CDR3 covers 13 residues.

The chain joins TRBV27 to TRBJ2-7; the D is unclear. There are 13 residues in the CDR3. Germline CDR1 MNHEY, CDR2 SMNVEV (reference sequence). Trimming took 5 bases from V and 4 from J, leaving 12 bases between them. CDR3 DNA sequence: TGTGCCAGCAGTCCCACGGATATGTACGAGCAGTACTTC. Amino acids: CASSPTDMYEQYF.

The CDR3, as DNA: TGTGCCAGCAGCCAAGCCCCAAATCTTAATCGCGGTGGCTACACCTTC. This encodes CASSQAPNLNRGGYTF. The rearrangement links TRBV3-1 (or the pseudogene TRBV3-2) to TRBJ1-2; D is unclear. The V gene lost 1 base and the J gene lost 7 bases, with 19 bases spanning the gap. CDR1 is LGHDT, CDR2 YNNKEL, per germline (reference sequence). CDR3 size: 16 residues.

The rearrangement links TRBV7-9 to TRBJ2-7; TRBD2 matches at 8 bases. V shed 5 bases, J shed 4 bases, and the junction held 25 bases outside the gene matches. The germline CDR1 and CDR2 sequences are SEHNR and FQNEAQ (reference sequence). The CDR3 covers 20 residues. The CDR3 spells CASSTPKREIGDWSVYEQYF. CDR3 in DNA: TGTGCCAGCAGCACCCCCAAGCGGGAGATAGGTGACTGGAGTGTGTACGAGCAGTACTTC. Based on the CDR3 plus reference TRBV7-9 and TRBJ2-7, the full variable domain is DTGVSQNPRHKITKRGQNVTFRCDPISEHNRLYWYRQTLGQGPEFLTYFQNEAQLEKSRLLSDRFSAERPKGSFSTLEIQRTEQGDSAMYLCASSTPKREIGDWSVYEQYFGPGTRLTVT.

This rearrangement joins TRBV6-2 or TRBV6-3 to TRBJ1-5, with 8 bases that match TRBD1. V trimming: 6 bases; J trimming: 0 bases; junction bases outside the gene matches: 4. In germline, CDR1 is MNHEY, CDR2 SVGEGT. The CDR3 loop spans 15 amino acids. This CDR3 reads CASSFQGASNQPQHF. Written as DNA, the CDR3 is TGTGCCAGCAGCTTTCAGGGGGCTAGCAATCAGCCCCAGCATTTT.

This chain joins TRBV6-5 and TRBJ2-7; D is possibly TRBD1 or TRBD2 (6 bases each). From germline, CDR1 is MNHEY and CDR2 SVGAGI. The V end was cut by 1 base, the J end by 3 bases, with 16 bases between. The CDR3 totals 16 residues. CDR3 sequence (DNA): TGTGCCAGCAGTTACTTACGAGGGGGGTCGGGCTACGAGCAGTACTTC. Translated: CASSYLRGGSGYEQYF.

This chain links TRBV4-2 with TRBJ1-5; tentatively, D is TRBD1 (6 bases). V gave up 4 bases and J gave up 2 bases, with 15 bases separating them. CDR1 is LGHNA, CDR2 YNFKEQ, per germline. The CDR3 has 16 amino acids. CDR3 amino acids: CASSLILTGGNQPQHF. Here the CDR3 DNA reads TGTGCCAGCAGCCTTATCTTGACAGGCGGCAATCAGCCCCAGCATTTT.

The gene calls are TRBV11-2 and TRBJ1-1, with a weak D call TRBD1 (6 bases). The V end was cut by 3 bases, the J end by 4 bases, with 12 bases between. Germline CDR1 SGHAT, CDR2 FQNNGV. The CDR3 is 14 amino acids. This CDR3 reads CASSFNRVATEAFF. As DNA, the CDR3 is TGTGCCAGCAGCTTTAACAGGGTGGCCACTGAAGCTTTCTTT.

The chain carries TRBV4-2 and TRBJ2-3, with D hard to call. The germline V gene encodes CDR1 LGHNA and CDR2 YNFKEQ. This CDR3 spans 16 amino acids. Trimming took off 0 bases at V and 8 bases at J, with 18 bases between the two ends. The DNA for the CDR3 is TGTGCCAGCAGCCAAGATCGGAACTTCTCTCCGGGTACGCAGTATTTT. Translated: CASSQDRNFSPGTQYF.

The chain couples TRBV1 to TRBJ1-1. TRBV1 is designated a pseudogene. The CDR3 has 17 amino acids. CDR3 residues: CTSSQDGPGPENTEAFF. CDR3 in DNA: TGCACCAGCAGCCAAGATGGTCCCGGTCCGGAGAACACTGAAGCTTTCTTT.

V is TRBV3-1 (or the pseudogene TRBV3-2) and J is TRBJ2-4, with a possible D match to TRBD2 (7 bases). Germline V gives CDR1 LGHDT, CDR2 YNNKEL (reference sequence). Trimming removed 2 bases at V and 0 bases at J, with 11 bases between. The CDR3 spans 16 residues. CDR3 residues: CASSQRGGLAKNIQYF. The CDR3 nucleotides are TGTGCCAGCAGCCAACGCGGGGGCCTAGCCAAAAACATTCAGTACTTC.